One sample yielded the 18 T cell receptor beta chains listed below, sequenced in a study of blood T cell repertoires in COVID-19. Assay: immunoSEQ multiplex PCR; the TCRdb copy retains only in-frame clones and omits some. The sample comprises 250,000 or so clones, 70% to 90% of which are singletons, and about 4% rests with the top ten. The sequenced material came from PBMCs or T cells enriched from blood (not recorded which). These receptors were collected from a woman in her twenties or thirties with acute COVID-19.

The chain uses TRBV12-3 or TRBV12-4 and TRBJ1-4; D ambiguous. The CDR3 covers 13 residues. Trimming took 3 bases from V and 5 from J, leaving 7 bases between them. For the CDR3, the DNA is TGTGCCAGCAGTTTTACCGGGAATGAAAAACTGTTTTTT. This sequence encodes CASSFTGNEKLFF.

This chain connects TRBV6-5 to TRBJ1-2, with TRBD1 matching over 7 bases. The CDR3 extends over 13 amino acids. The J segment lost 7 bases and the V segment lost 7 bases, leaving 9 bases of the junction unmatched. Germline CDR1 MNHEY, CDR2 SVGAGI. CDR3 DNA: TGTGCCAGCACCGACAGGGATAAGCGTGGCTACACCTTC. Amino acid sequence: CASTDRDKRGYTF.

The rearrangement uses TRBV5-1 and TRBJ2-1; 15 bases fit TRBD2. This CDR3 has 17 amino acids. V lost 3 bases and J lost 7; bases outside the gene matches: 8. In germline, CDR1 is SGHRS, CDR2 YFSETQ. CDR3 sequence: CASSSGLAGGLVNEQFF. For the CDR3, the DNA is TGCGCCAGCAGCTCCGGACTAGCGGGAGGGTTAGTGAATGAGCAGTTCTTC.

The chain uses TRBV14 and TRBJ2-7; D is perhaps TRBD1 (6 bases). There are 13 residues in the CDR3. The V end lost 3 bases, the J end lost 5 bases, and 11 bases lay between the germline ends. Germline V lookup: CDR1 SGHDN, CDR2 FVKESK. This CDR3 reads CASSHRGTDEQYF. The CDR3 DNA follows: TGTGCCAGCAGCCACAGGGGAACTGACGAGCAGTACTTC. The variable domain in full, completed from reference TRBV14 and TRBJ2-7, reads EAGVTQFPSHSVIEKGQTVTLRCDPISGHDNLYWYRRVMGKEIKFLLHFVKESKQDESGMPNNRFLAERTGGTYSTLKVQPAELEDSGVYFCASSHRGTDEQYFGPGTRLTVT.

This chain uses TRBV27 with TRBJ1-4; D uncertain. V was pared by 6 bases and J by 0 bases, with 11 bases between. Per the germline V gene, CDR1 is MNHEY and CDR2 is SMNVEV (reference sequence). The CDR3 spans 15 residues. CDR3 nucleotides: TGTGCCAGCAGCGTCAGGCTTACAACTAATGAAAAACTGTTTTTT. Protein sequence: CASSVRLTTNEKLFF. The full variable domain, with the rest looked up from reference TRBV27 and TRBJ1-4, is EAQVTQNPRYLITVTGKKLTVTCSQNMNHEYMSWYRQDPGLGLRQIYYSMNVEVTDKGDVPEGYKVSRKEKRNFPLILESPSPNQTSLYFCASSVRLTTNEKLFFGSGTQLSVL.

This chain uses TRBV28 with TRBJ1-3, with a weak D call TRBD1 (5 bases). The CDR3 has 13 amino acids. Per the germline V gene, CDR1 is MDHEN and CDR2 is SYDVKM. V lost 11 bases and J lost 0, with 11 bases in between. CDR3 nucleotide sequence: TGTGCCGGGGGGGATGACTCTGGAAACACCATATATTTT. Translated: CAGGDDSGNTIYF.

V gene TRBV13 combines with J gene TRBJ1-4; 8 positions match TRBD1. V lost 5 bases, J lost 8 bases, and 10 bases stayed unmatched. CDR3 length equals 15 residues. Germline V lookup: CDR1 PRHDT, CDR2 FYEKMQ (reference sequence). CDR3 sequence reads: CASSIRTGWGEKLFF. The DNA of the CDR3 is TGTGCCAGCAGCATCCGGACAGGGTGGGGCGAAAAACTGTTTTTT.

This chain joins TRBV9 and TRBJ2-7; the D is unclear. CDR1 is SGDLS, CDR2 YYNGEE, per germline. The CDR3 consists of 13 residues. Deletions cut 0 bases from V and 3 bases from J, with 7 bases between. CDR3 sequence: CASSVGPLYEQYF. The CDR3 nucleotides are TGTGCCAGCAGCGTAGGTCCTCTCTACGAGCAGTACTTC.

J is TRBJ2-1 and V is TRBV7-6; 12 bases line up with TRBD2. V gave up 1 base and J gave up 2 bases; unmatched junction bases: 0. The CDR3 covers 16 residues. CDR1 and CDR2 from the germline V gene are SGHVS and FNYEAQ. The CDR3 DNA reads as TGTGCCAGCAGCTTAGGGACTAGCGGGACCTACAATGAGCAGTTCTTC. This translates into CASSLGTSGTYNEQFF. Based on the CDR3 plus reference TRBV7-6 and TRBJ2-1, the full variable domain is GAGVSQSPRYKVTKRGQDVALRCDPISGHVSLYWYRQALGQGPEFLTYFNYEAQQDKSGLPNDRFSAERPEGSISTLTIQRTEQRDSAMYRCASSLGTSGTYNEQFFGPGTRLTVL.

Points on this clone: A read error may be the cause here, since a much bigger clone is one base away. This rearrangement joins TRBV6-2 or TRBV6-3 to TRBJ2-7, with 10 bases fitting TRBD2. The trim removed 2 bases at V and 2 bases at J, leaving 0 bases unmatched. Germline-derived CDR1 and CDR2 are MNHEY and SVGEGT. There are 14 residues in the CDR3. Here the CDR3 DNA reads TGTGCCAGCAGTTACGGGACTAGCGCCTACGAGCAGTACTTC. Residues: CASSYGTSAYEQYF.

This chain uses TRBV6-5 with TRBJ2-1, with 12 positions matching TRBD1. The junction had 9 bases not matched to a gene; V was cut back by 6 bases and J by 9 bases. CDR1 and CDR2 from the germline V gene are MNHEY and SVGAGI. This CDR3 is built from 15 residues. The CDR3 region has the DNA TGTGCCAGCAGCTCCGGGACAGGGGGCCGTCGTGAGCAGTTCTTC. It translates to CASSSGTGGRREQFF.

CDR3 sequence reads: CASSPRGQFSSYEQYF. The DNA for the CDR3 is TGTGCCAGCAGCCCCAGAGGACAGTTTAGCTCCTACGAGCAGTACTTC. The chain combines TRBV28 with TRBJ2-7; D is possibly TRBD1 (6 bases). Germline V gene sequence: CDR1 MDHEN, CDR2 SYDVKM. Trimming pared 6 bases from V and 0 bases from J, leaving 18 bases between. This CDR3 has 16 amino acids.

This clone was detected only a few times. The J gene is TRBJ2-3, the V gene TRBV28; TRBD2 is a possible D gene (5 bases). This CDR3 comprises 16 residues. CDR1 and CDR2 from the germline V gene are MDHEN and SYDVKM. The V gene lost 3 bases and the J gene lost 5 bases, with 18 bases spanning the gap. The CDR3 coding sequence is TGTGCCAGCAGTTTTGGTACGGGCTCCGGGGTAGATACGCAGTATTTT. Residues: CASSFGTGSGVDTQYF.

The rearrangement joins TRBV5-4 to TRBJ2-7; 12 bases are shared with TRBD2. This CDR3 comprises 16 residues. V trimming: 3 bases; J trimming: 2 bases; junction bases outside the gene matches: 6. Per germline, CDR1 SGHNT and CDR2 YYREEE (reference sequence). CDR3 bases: TGTGCCAGCAGCTCCAGGACTAGCGGGGCCCCCTACGAGCAGTACTTC. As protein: CASSSRTSGAPYEQYF.

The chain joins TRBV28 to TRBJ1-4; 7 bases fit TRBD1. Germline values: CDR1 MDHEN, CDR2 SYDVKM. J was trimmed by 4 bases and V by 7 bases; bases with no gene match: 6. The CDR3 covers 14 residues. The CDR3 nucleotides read TGTGCCAGCAAAACGGACAGGATTAATGAAAAACTGTTTTTT. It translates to CASKTDRINEKLFF.

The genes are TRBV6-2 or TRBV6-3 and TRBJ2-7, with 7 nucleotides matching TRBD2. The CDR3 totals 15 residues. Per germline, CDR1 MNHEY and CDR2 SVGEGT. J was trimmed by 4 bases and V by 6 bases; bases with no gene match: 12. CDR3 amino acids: CASSRFPGGTYEQYF. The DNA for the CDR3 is TGTGCCAGCAGCCGCTTTCCGGGAGGCACGTACGAGCAGTACTTC.

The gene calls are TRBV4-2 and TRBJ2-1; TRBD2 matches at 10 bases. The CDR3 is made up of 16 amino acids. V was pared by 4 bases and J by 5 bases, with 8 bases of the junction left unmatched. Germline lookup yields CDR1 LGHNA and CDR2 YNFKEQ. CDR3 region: CASSPIEGTSDNEQFF. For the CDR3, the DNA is TGTGCCAGCAGCCCCATAGAGGGGACTAGCGACAATGAGCAGTTCTTC.

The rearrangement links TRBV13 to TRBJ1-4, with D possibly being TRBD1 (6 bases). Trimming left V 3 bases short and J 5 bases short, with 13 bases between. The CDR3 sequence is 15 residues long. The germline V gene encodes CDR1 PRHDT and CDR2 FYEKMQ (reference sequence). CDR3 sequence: CASSFQGLANEKLFF. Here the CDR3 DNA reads TGTGCCAGCAGCTTTCAGGGGCTTGCAAATGAAAAACTGTTTTTT.